These 8 T cell receptor beta chains were sequenced from one sample in a study of shared clonotypes between healthy human individuals. Measured with immunoSEQ multiplex PCR; TCRdb has only the in-frame clones, and not every one. The table shows more than 200,000 clones, with 65% occurring only once. The sequencing sample was made of memory CD4+ T cells sorted from blood. Subset here: CD45RA-negative fraction. Receptors were obtained from a man aged 25 to 40 in good health.

In this sample, this clone turned up many times. The gene calls are TRBV9 and TRBJ2-7, with a possible D match to TRBD1 (6 bases). There are 13 residues in the CDR3. Deletions cut 5 bases from V and 4 bases from J, with 13 bases between. Germline V gene lookup returns CDR1 SGDLS and CDR2 YYNGEE. The CDR3 spells CASSPQGIYEQYF. CDR3 bases: TGTGCCAGCAGTCCCCAGGGGATTTACGAGCAGTACTTC.

This chain connects TRBV2 to TRBJ1-3; unclear D gene. Trimming took off 6 bases at V and 8 bases at J, with 11 bases between the two ends. Germline CDR1 is SNHLY and CDR2 is FYNNEI. CDR3 size: 12 residues. CDR3 amino acids: CASSGQRDTIYF. The CDR3 bases are TGTGCCAGCAGCGGTCAACGGGACACCATATATTTT.

The V and J genes are TRBV7-3 and TRBJ2-5, with D possibly TRBD1 on 5 matching bases. The CDR3 contains 16 residues. V was trimmed by 5 bases and J by 2 bases, leaving 18 bases between them. CDR1 is SGHTA and CDR2 is FQGTGA in the germline V gene. DNA of the CDR3: TGTGCCAGCAGCCGCGGCGGAGCAGGGATTCAAGAGACCCAGTACTTC. Translating gives CASSRGGAGIQETQYF.

The chain has TRBV11-2 and TRBJ1-1, with a tentative D call TRBD1 (6 bases). The germline V and J ends were trimmed by 5 bases and 7 bases, with 17 bases remaining between them. The CDR3 contains 14 residues. The V gene's germline CDR1 is SGHAT and CDR2 FQNNGV. CDR3 nucleotide sequence: TGTGCCAGCAGCAACAAGGGGGGGGCGGTTGAAGCTTTCTTT. This codes for CASSNKGGAVEAFF.

The chain is built from TRBV11-2 and TRBJ2-7; the D gene is possibly TRBD2 (5 bases). CDR3 length: 14 amino acids. Germline assignment: CDR1 SGHAT and CDR2 FQNNGV. Trimming pared 5 bases from V and 2 bases from J, leaving 13 bases between. The CDR3 sequence is CASSVGSGPYEQYF. The CDR3, as DNA: TGTGCCAGCAGCGTGGGGAGCGGACCCTACGAGCAGTACTTC.

The V and J genes are TRBV7-2 and TRBJ2-1, with TRBD2 identical over 7 bases. From germline, CDR1 is SGHTA and CDR2 FQGNSA. J gave up 9 bases and V 0 bases, and 5 bases lay outside the gene matches. The CDR3 has 14 amino acids. CDR3 in DNA: TGTGCCAGCAGCTTAGCGGGAGGGTACGGTGAGCAGTTCTTC. This translates into CASSLAGGYGEQFF.

The chain has TRBV10-3 and TRBJ2-5, with D unresolved. The CDR3 totals 13 residues. V lost 0 bases and J lost 5, with 7 bases in between. Germline V gene sequence: CDR1 ENHRY, CDR2 SYGVKD. The CDR3 DNA reads TGTGCCATCAGTGAGTCAATGGTTGAGACCCAGTACTTC. It is translated as CAISESMVETQYF.

The J gene is TRBJ2-2, the V gene TRBV5-4, with TRBD2 matching over 8 bases. V was pared by 0 bases and J by 6 bases, with 7 bases of the junction left unmatched. CDR1 is SGHNT and CDR2 is YYREEE in the germline V gene (reference sequence). The CDR3 is made up of 16 amino acids. The DNA of the CDR3 is TGTGCCAGCAGCTTGGCCGGGACTAGGTCCGCCGGGGAGCTGTTTTTT. It is translated as CASSLAGTRSAGELFF.